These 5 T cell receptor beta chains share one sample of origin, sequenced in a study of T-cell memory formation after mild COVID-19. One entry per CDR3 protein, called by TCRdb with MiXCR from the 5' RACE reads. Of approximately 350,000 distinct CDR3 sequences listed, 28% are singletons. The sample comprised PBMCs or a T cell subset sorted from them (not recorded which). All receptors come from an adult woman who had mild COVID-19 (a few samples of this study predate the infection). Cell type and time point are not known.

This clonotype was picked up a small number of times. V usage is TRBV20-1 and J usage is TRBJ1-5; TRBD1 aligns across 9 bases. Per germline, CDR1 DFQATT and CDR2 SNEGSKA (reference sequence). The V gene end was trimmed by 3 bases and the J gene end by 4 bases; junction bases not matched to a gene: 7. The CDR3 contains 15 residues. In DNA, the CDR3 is TGCAGTGCTAGCCCCGGGACAGGGTTTAATCAGCCCCAGCATTTT. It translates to CSASPGTGFNQPQHF.

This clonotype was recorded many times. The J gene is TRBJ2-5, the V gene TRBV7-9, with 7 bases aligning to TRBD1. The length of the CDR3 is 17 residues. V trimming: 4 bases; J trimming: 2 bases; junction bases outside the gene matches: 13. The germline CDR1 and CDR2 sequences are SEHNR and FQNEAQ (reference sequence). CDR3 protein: CASSSWDRGRFQETQYF. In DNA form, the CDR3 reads TGTGCCAGCAGCTCCTGGGACAGAGGACGCTTTCAAGAGACCCAGTACTTC.

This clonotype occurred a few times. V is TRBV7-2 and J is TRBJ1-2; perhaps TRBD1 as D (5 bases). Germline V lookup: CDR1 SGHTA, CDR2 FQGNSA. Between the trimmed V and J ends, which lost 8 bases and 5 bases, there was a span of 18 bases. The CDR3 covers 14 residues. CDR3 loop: CASAVHRTMYGYTF. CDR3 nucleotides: TGTGCCAGCGCTGTACACCGGACAATGTATGGCTACACCTTC.

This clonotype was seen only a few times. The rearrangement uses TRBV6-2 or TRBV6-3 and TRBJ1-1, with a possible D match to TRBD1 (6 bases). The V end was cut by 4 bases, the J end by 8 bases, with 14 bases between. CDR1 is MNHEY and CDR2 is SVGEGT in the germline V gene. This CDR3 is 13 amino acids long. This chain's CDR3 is CASSSTGRSEAFF. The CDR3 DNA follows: TGTGCCAGCAGTTCGACAGGCCGCTCCGAAGCTTTCTTT.

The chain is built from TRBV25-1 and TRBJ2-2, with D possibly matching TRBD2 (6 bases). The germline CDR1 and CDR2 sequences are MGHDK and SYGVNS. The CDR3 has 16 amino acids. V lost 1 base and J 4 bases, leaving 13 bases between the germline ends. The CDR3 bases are TGTGCCAGCAGTGAATTATCCCAGGAGGGCACCGGGGAGCTGTTTTTT. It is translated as CASSELSQEGTGELFF.